This T cell receptor (beta chain) was captured by sequencing in a study of blood T cell repertoires in COVID-19. Study overall: Both acute and convalescent COVID-19 samples were obtained from the United States, Italy and Spain. In each case, the material was cDNA or gDNA derived from T cells, B-cell-depleted T cells, or PBMCs.

Per the authors' pipeline: Quantification of nucleated cells was approximated via reference gene primer amplification. Repertoires were generated with immunoSEQ multiplex PCR, while TCRdb's copy carries only in-frame clones and drops some. That table is the source of V, J and clone size, and D and trimming were worked out from the DNA. The sample holds about 250,000 clones, 82% seen once. Germline V gene lookup returns CDR1 LGHNA and CDR2 YNFKEQ. The CDR3 runs to 17 residues. With 3 bases clipped from V and 4 bases from J, the junction kept 11 bases outside the gene matches. V gene TRBV4-2 combines with J gene TRBJ1-3, with 8 bases identical to TRBD1. The sample consisted of peripheral blood. This receptor was taken from a woman at least 80 years old with active or convalescent COVID-19. The CDR3 protein is CASSQESGQGVGNTIYF. The CDR3 region has the DNA TGTGCCAGCAGCCAGGAGAGTGGACAGGGAGTAGGAAACACCATATATTTT.